This T cell receptor (beta chain) is drawn from a study of T cell changes during pregnancy in multiple sclerosis. Assay: immunoSEQ multiplex PCR; the TCRdb copy retains only in-frame clones and omits some. The sample lists about 36,000 clones, 89% occurring once. This clone was detected only once. This CDR3 is 16 amino acids long. CDR1 and CDR2 from the germline V gene are SGHNT and YYREEE (reference sequence). V shed 4 bases, J shed 3 bases, and the junction held 7 bases outside the gene matches. The input for sequencing was CD8+ T cells from peripheral blood mononuclear cells, taken in the third trimester of pregnancy. This receptor was obtained from a female donor with multiple sclerosis, enrolled in a pregnancy study. The chain has TRBV5-4 and TRBJ2-2; 9 bases line up with TRBD1. The CDR3 spells CASSEGQGYYTGELFF. DNA of the CDR3: TGTGCCAGCAGCGAGGGACAGGGATATTACACCGGGGAGCTGTTTTTT.